This T cell receptor (beta chain) was identified in a study of cytomegalovirus exposure and HLA in healthy donors. Study-wide results and caveats: Both high specificity and high sensitivity reportedly marked the classifier's diagnosis of cytomegalovirus status. Donor immune exposure was known only as CMV serostatus. Several of the most significant clusters appeared linked to common viral pathogens, based on a later analysis. An analysis that was carried out later associated 15,000 to 20,000 TCR beta sequences with HLA alleles at 0.05 false discovery rate.

From germline, CDR1 is SGHNT and CDR2 YYREEE (reference sequence). V lost 0 bases to trimming and J lost 3 bases, with 12 bases between them. This CDR3 is built from 15 residues. 13 Jbeta primers and 60 Vbeta primers were used for the PCR. Sequenced by immunoSEQ multiplex PCR; TCRdb stores in-frame clones only, minus some. The sample consists of 73,000 or so clones, around 78% of them appearing once. This clone was observed a handful of times. The antigen is unknown. The source is a man in his fifties in good health and CMV-seronegative. Sequencing was performed on PBMCs. The rearrangement links TRBV5-4 to TRBJ1-1, with TRBD1 as a possible D gene (5 bases). The CDR3 DNA sequence: TGTGCCAGCAGCTTGGGTCAAGGAGGGGACACTGAAGCTTTCTTT. Its translation: CASSLGQGGDTEAFF.